This TCR beta chain originates from a study of shared clonotypes between healthy human individuals. Assay used: immunoSEQ multiplex PCR; TCRdb lists only in-frame clones, some missing. Of 1 million to 1.2 million clones in the sample, roughly 77% were seen once. Source material: memory CD4+ T cells from PBMCs. Subset indicated: CD45RA-negative fraction. The TCR sequence derives from a man aged 18 to 29 in good health. Some clones in this sample may be carry-over from other donors' samples.

The CDR3 DNA follows: TGCGCCAGCAGCCCGAGCGGGACCACACTCAACGAGCAGTACTTC. Protein sequence: CASSPSGTTLNEQYF. The rearrangement joins TRBV5-1 to TRBJ2-7; TRBD2 matches at 7 bases. This CDR3 comprises 15 residues. The V segment lost 4 bases and the J segment 5 bases; nucleotides outside the gene matches: 12. The germline gives CDR1 SGHRS, CDR2 YFSETQ. The full variable domain, rest sourced from reference TRBV5-1 and TRBJ2-7, is KAGVTQTPRYLIKTRGQQVTLSCSPISGHRSVSWYQQTPGQGLQFLFEYFSETQRNKGNFPGRFSGRQFSNSRSEMNVSTLELGDSALYLCASSPSGTTLNEQYFGPGTRLTVT.